The present T cell receptor (beta chain) was sequenced within a study of neurological immune-mediated disorders. Study results and limitations: No CDR3 amino acid sequences recurred among expanded clones across subjects, suggesting private repertoires in all groups.

This clonotype was seen ten or more times. The antigen is undetermined. V lost 0 bases, J lost 2 bases, and 8 bases lay in between. This CDR3 spans 13 amino acids. CDR1 is GTSNPN and CDR2 is SVGIG in the germline V gene (reference sequence). From 15-18 subjects, every sequencing run obtained over 180 million TCR-beta sequences. In TCRdb, the 5' RACE reads were re-called with MiXCR into one record per CDR3 protein. Here the sample spans approximately 20,000 distinct CDR3 sequences, 6.5% to 9% being singletons. The sorted libraries took approximately 1 million CD4+ or CD8+ T cells. Sequencing was carried out using CD8+ T cells from blood. The J gene is TRBJ2-7, the V gene TRBV30; no firm D call. The sequence was obtained from a young woman with HTLV-1-associated myelopathy (HAM/TSP). CDR3 DNA: TGTGCCTGGAGTGTGGCAGGTCCCTACGAGCAGTACTTC. Translated, it gives CAWSVAGPYEQYF.